Listed below are T cell receptor beta chains from one sample, sequenced in a study of blood T cells in healthy people across ages. TCRdb reprocessed the 5' RACE reads with MiXCR, giving one entry per CDR3 protein. The sample lists about 1.4 million distinct CDR3 sequences; 55% to 75% were seen once. Sequencing was carried out using blood. The receptors come from a man aged 18 to 29 in good health. CDR3s include the opening cysteine and the closing phenylalanine or tryptophan. A D gene is named only where the DNA matches it firmly. Clone sizes are given selectively: once, few, many, or a class where the clone is expanded.

size: few
J: TRBJ2-7
V: TRBV18
D: TRBD1
DNA: TGTGCCAGCTCCCCGGCCGGGACAGGGGTTTCCGAGCAGTACTTC
CDR3: CASSPAGTGVSEQYF

size: -
J: TRBJ2-7
V: TRBV4-1
D: TRBD1
DNA: TGCGCCAGCAGCCAAGATGGGACAGCCTACGAGCAGTACTTC
CDR3: CASSQDGTAYEQYF

size: -
J: TRBJ2-7
V: TRBV2
D: -
DNA: TGTGCCAGCGGGGAGAGCCTTCCCTACGAGCAGTACTTC
CDR3: CASGESLPYEQYF

size: -
J: TRBJ2-7
V: TRBV2
D: -
DNA: TGTGCCAGCAGTGTTTCCCGCCTAAGCGGCTCCTACGAGCAGTACTTC
CDR3: CASSVSRLSGSYEQYF

size: few
J: TRBJ2-7
V: TRBV4-1
D: -
DNA: TGCGCCAGCAGCCAAACGGCGGGCTCCTACGAGCAGTACTTC
CDR3: CASSQTAGSYEQYF

size: -
J: TRBJ1-2
V: TRBV7-9
D: -
DNA: TGTGCCAGCAGCTTGGAACAGCTCTATGGCTACACCTTC
CDR3: CASSLEQLYGYTF

size: -
J: TRBJ2-1
V: TRBV4-1
D: -
DNA: TGCGCCAGCTCGGTAAGGGCCTACAATGAGCAGTTCTTC
CDR3: CASSVRAYNEQFF

size: -
J: TRBJ1-2
V: TRBV27
D: -
DNA: TGTGCCAGCAGTTTAAGAACTAACTATGGCTACACCTTC
CDR3: CASSLRTNYGYTF

size: -
J: TRBJ2-1
V: TRBV5-1
D: -
DNA: TGCGCCAGCAGCGGGTCCTGGGGCGTGGAGACTGAGCAGTTCTTC
CDR3: CASSGSWGVETEQFF

size: few
J: TRBJ1-1
V: TRBV29-1
D: -
DNA: TGCAGCGTTGAAAGGGATGGGATGAACACTGAAGCTTTCTTT
CDR3: CSVERDGMNTEAFF

size: few
J: TRBJ1-4
V: TRBV28
D: -
DNA: TGTGCCAGCAGTTTCGGTACGGGAAATGCGAACGAAAAACTGTTTTTT
CDR3: CASSFGTGNANEKLFF

size: once
J: TRBJ2-5
V: TRBV6-5
D: -
DNA: TGTGCCAGCAGTTACTCGTGGCGGGCTGGGGAGACCCAGTACTTC
CDR3: CASSYSWRAGETQYF

size: -
J: TRBJ2-1
V: TRBV28
D: -
DNA: TGTGCCAGCAGTTTTAATCAGGGAGACAATGAGCAGTTCTTC
CDR3: CASSFNQGDNEQFF

size: -
J: TRBJ2-1
V: TRBV7-9
D: -
DNA: TGTGCCAGCAGCCCCTCATCTACGAACAATGAGCAGTTCTTC
CDR3: CASSPSSTNNEQFF

size: -
J: TRBJ2-3
V: TRBV9
D: -
DNA: TGTGCCAGCAGCCCCCTTGGGAACTACCCCACAGATACGCAGTATTTT
CDR3: CASSPLGNYPTDTQYF

size: few
J: TRBJ2-7
V: TRBV20-1
D: TRBD1
DNA: TGCAGTGCCCGTACCTTCGGGACAGGGTTGGACGAGCAGTACTTC
CDR3: CSARTFGTGLDEQYF

size: -
J: TRBJ1-2
V: TRBV12-3/TRBV12-4
D: -
DNA: TGTGCCAGCAGTTCCCGTGGCCGGGGCTACACCTTC
CDR3: CASSSRGRGYTF

size: few
J: TRBJ1-1
V: TRBV4-1
D: TRBD1
DNA: TGCGCCAGCAGCCAACCACGAACTCCGGGACAGGGGGTCACTGAAGCTTTCTTT
CDR3: CASSQPRTPGQGVTEAFF

size: -
J: TRBJ2-1
V: TRBV12-3/TRBV12-4
D: -
DNA: TGTGCCAGCAGGCTGGGTAGGGCCTCCTACAATGAGCAGTTCTTC
CDR3: CASRLGRASYNEQFF

size: -
J: TRBJ2-5
V: TRBV12-3/TRBV12-4
D: TRBD1
DNA: TGTGCCAGCAGTTTAGCTGCCCTTGGACAGGGAGAGACCCAGTACTTC
CDR3: CASSLAALGQGETQYF

size: -
J: TRBJ1-1
V: TRBV5-1
D: -
DNA: TGCGCCAGCAGATTGGCTTCGAACACTGAAGCTTTCTTT
CDR3: CASRLASNTEAFF

size: -
J: TRBJ2-1
V: TRBV27
D: -
DNA: TGTGCCAGCAGTTTATCTCGGAGGGGATACGAGCAGTTCTTC
CDR3: CASSLSRRGYEQFF